There are a few counts of the clone carrying this TCR beta chain. Its cognate antigen is unknown. Among ophthalmopathy patients, the Clinical Activity Score reached at least 3, the NOSPECS grade reached at least 4, and duration remained under 3 months. The diagnoses drew upon clinical symptoms, serum thyroxine and TRAb, thyroid ultrasound and orbital computed tomography. The sample comes from a study of T cells in Graves' hyperthyroidism and ophthalmopathy. Trimming took off 0 bases at V and 10 bases at J, with 18 bases between the two ends. The germline CDR1 and CDR2 sequences are DFQATT and SNEGSKA (reference sequence). The CDR3 runs 14 residues. RNA transcripts were the template for amplifying TCR beta CDR3 regions. Carried out on the TCR CDR3, a first-round RT-PCR used the HTBI primer set. TCRdb reprocessed the multiplex PCR reads via MiXCR and lists one record per CDR3 protein. The sample shows under 350,000 distinct CDR3 sequences, more than 15% of them seen only once.

Study-level findings and limits: Most clonotypes expanded in the thyroid (above 0.001) were also present in blood. A model of 13 V-J features distinguished ophthalmopathy from stable hyperthyroidism.

The specimen was blood. This receptor was taken from a woman aged 55-75 years with Graves' ophthalmopathy. The chain joins TRBV20-1 to TRBJ1-1; D perhaps matches TRBD1 (6 bases). CDR3 protein: CSARDSGGASLAFF. DNA for the CDR3: TGCAGTGCTAGAGATTCGGGGGGCGCAAGCCTAGCTTTCTTT.